This entry concerns a single T cell receptor (beta chain). The CDR3 is 14 amino acids. CDR1 and CDR2 (germline): SGHAT, FQDESV (reference sequence). V gave up 5 bases and J gave up 2 bases; unmatched junction bases: 3. The sample belongs to a study of blood T cell repertoires in COVID-19. Study-wide context: Material from acute and convalescent COVID-19 was sourced from the United States, Italy and Spain. PBMCs, B-cell-depleted T cells, or T cells were the source of the cDNA or gDNA that made up the material.

As handled by the study authors: Estimated nucleated cell counts came from reference gene primer amplification. Sequencing was performed with immunoSEQ multiplex PCR; in TCRdb, only in-frame clones are kept and a portion is missing. V, J and clone size are taken as reported in that table, and D and trimming were inferred from the DNA itself. The sample records 100,000 to 120,000 clones, roughly four fifths being singletons. This clonotype was sampled from a woman between 55 and 75 years old with acute or convalescent COVID-19. The chain couples TRBV11-1 to TRBJ2-5; 9 bases map to TRBD1. Sequenced input: peripheral blood. The CDR3 region has the DNA TGTGCCAGCAGCCCGGGACAGGGACAAGAGACCCAGTACTTC. Protein product: CASSPGQGQETQYF.